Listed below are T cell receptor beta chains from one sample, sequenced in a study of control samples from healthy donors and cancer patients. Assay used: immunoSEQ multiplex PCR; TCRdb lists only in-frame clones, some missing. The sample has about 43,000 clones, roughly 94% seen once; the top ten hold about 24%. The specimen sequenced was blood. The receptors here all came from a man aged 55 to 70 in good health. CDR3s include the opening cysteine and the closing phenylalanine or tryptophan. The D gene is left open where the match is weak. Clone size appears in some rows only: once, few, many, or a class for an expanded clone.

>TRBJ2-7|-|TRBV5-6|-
CASSRGLVSGTLSYEQYF
TGTGCCAGCAGCCGAGGACTGGTCTCGGGCACACTCTCCTACGAGCAGTACTTC
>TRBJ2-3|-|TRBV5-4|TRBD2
CASSSGTSSYTDTQYF
TGTGCCAGCAGCTCCGGGACTAGTTCCTACACAGATACGCAGTATTTT
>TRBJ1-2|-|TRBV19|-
CASSSEGQDGNYGYTF
TGTGCCAGTAGTAGTGAAGGGCAGGATGGAAACTATGGCTACACCTTC
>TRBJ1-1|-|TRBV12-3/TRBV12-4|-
CASSPPGYREAFF
TGTGCCAGCAGTCCCCCAGGGTACCGAGAAGCTTTCTTT
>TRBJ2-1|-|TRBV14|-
CASSQDRAVGSDEQFF
TGTGCCAGCAGCCAAGACAGGGCTGTTGGGTCCGATGAGCAGTTCTTC
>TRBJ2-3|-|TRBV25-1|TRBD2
CASSEYMGLAGDTQYF
TGTGCCAGCAGTGAATATATGGGACTAGCGGGGGATACGCAGTATTTT
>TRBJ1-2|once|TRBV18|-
CASSFSRANNYGYTF
TGTGCCAGCTCATTCTCAAGAGCAAATAACTATGGCTACACCTTC
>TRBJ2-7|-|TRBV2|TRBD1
CASTRQGRLYEQYF
TGTGCCAGCACAAGACAGGGGCGGTTGTACGAGCAGTACTTC
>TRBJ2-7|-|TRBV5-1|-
CASSPSASYEQYF
TGCGCCAGCAGCCCTAGCGCATCCTACGAGCAGTACTTC
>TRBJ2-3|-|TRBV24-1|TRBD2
CATSDSPRTSGRIDTQYF
TGTGCCACCAGTGACTCCCCCAGGACTAGCGGGAGAATAGATACGCAGTATTTT
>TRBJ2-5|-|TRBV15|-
CATSRDPTQQETQYF
TGTGCCACCAGCAGAGATCCAACTCAACAAGAGACCCAGTACTTC
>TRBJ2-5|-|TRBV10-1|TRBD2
CASSDLVGLAGVETQYF
TGCGCCAGCAGTGACCTCGTCGGACTAGCGGGAGTGGAGACCCAGTACTTC
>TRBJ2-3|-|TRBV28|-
CAIDHSTDTQYF
TGTGCCATCGACCACTCCACAGATACGCAGTATTTT
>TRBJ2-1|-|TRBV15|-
CATSRERSFGNEQFF
TGTGCCACCAGCAGAGAAAGGAGTTTTGGCAATGAGCAGTTCTTC
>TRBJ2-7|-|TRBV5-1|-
CASTSPTEMGVYEQYF
TGCGCCAGCACCTCACCGACAGAGATGGGGGTCTACGAGCAGTACTTC
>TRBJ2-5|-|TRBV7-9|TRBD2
CASSLFGLALSQETQYF
TGTGCCAGCAGCTTATTCGGACTAGCTCTTTCACAAGAGACCCAGTACTTC
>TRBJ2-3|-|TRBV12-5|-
CASGLGTAREATDTQYF
TGTGCTAGTGGTTTGGGGACTGCGAGGGAAGCAACAGATACGCAGTATTTT
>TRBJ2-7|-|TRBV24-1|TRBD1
CATSDRTGYEQYF
TGTGCCACCAGTGACCGGACAGGCTACGAGCAGTACTTC
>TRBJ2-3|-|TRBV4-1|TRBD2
CASSPSWTSNVGDTQYF
TGCGCCAGCAGCCCGAGTTGGACTAGTAATGTAGGTGATACGCAGTATTTT
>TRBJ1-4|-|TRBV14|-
CASSRRAFNEKLFF
TGTGCCAGCAGCCGCCGTGCATTTAATGAAAAACTGTTTTTT
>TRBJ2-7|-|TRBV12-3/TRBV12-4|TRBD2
CASSFAGGQYF
TGTGCCAGCAGTTTTGCGGGGGGGCAGTACTTC
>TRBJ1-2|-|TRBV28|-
CASSFGSNGYTF
TGTGCCAGCAGTTTTGGGAGCAATGGCTACACCTTC
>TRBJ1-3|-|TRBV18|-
CASSPPAGSGNTIYF
TGTGCCAGCTCACCACCCGCGGGGTCTGGAAACACCATATATTTT
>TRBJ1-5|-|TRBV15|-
CATSRGRENQPQHF
TGTGCCACCAGCAGAGGCAGGGAGAATCAGCCCCAGCATTTT
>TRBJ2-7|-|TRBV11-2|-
CASSSRTGPGWGEQYF
TGTGCCAGCAGCTCACGAACCGGGCCAGGGTGGGGCGAGCAGTACTTC
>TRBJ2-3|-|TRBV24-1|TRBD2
CATSERGNGVDTQYF
TGTGCCACCAGTGAGCGGGGGAATGGTGTAGATACGCAGTATTTT
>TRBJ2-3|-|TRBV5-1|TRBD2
CASSSGTPPDTQYF
TGCGCCAGTTCTAGCGGGACTCCCCCAGATACGCAGTATTTT
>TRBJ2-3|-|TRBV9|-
CASSVGQDGTDTQYF
TGTGCCAGCAGCGTAGGCCAAGACGGCACAGATACGCAGTATTTT
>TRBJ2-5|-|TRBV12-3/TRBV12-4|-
CASSLGETQYF
TGTGCCAGCAGTTTAGGAGAGACCCAGTACTTC
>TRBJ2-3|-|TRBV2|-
CASNADYTDTQYF
TGTGCCAGCAATGCGGATTACACAGATACGCAGTATTTT
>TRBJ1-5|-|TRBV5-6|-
CASSLGGVGAGQPQHF
TGTGCCAGCAGCCTCGGGGGTGTTGGGGCCGGTCAGCCCCAGCATTTT
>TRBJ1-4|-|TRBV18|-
CASSPWEVQTLNEKLFF
TGTGCCAGCTCACCATGGGAAGTGCAGACTCTTAATGAAAAACTGTTTTTT
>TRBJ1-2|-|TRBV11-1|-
CASSLGGLSYGYTF
TGTGCCAGCAGCTTAGGGGGACTGTCCTATGGCTACACCTTC
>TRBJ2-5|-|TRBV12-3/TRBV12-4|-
CASSPMETQYF
TGTGCCAGCAGTCCGATGGAGACCCAGTACTTC
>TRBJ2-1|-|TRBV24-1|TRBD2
CATSDLRPSGGNEQFF
TGTGCCACCAGTGATTTGCGGCCTAGCGGGGGTAATGAGCAGTTCTTC
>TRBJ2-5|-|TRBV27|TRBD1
CASRTGRETQYF
TGTGCCAGCAGGACAGGGCGAGAGACCCAGTACTTC
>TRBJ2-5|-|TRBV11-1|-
CASSTTGIGSQETQYF
TGTGCCAGCAGCACTACAGGGATTGGATCGCAAGAGACCCAGTACTTC
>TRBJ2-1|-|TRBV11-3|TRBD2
CASQREGSYNEQFF
TGTGCCAGCCAGCGGGAAGGGTCCTACAATGAGCAGTTCTTC
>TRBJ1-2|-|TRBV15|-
CATTRSDQSSGHGYTF
TGTGCCACCACCCGATCAGACCAATCCTCCGGCCATGGCTACACCTTC
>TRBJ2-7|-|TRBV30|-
CAWTWDGWSEQYF
TGTGCCTGGACTTGGGACGGATGGAGCGAGCAGTACTTC